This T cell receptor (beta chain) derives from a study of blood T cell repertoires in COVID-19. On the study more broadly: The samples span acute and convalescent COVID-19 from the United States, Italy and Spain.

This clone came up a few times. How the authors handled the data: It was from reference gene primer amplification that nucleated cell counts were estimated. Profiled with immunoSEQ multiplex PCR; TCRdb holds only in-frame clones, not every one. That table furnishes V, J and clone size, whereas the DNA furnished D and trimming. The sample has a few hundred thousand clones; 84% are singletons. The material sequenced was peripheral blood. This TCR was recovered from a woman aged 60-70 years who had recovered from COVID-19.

CDR3 in DNA: TGCGCCAGCAGCCAGAACGGACAGGGGGCAGTAGATACGCAGTATTTT. It yields the protein CASSQNGQGAVDTQYF. The V gene is TRBV4-3, the J gene TRBJ2-3; 11 positions match TRBD1. CDR3 size: 16 residues. The ends lost 3 bases at V and 5 bases at J; junction bases unmatched: 7. The germline gives CDR1 LGHNA, CDR2 YSLEER.